The entry below gives a single T cell receptor beta chain sequence along with its context. Its antigen is not known. Assay: immunoSEQ multiplex PCR; the TCRdb copy retains only in-frame clones and omits some. Of around 95,000 clones in the sample, roughly 85% were seen once. V was pared by 5 bases and J by 2 bases, with 11 bases of the junction left unmatched. The germline V gene encodes CDR1 SGHTA and CDR2 FQGNSA. This CDR3 comprises 17 residues. The data derive from a study of cytomegalovirus exposure and HLA in healthy donors. Looking at the study overall: The 90 to 150 validation repertoires used the same platform as the approximately 700 first-cohort repertoires, a later analysis reported.

Findings of the study overall: According to a subsequent analysis, TCR clusters identified in the first cohort showed a tendency to co-occur across the approximately 130 validation repertoires. The study flagged about 160 TCR beta chains as cytomegalovirus-associated.

The sequence derives from a young man in good health and CMV-seropositive. Sequencing was performed on PBMCs. This sequence joins TRBV7-2 and TRBJ2-3; 9 bases fit TRBD1. CDR3 DNA sequence: TGTGCCAGCAGCAAAGGGACCGGGACAGGGTACACAGATACGCAGTATTTT. It codes for CASSKGTGTGYTDTQYF.